The next 22 T cell receptor beta chains were all read from a single sample in a study of T cell responses to AZD1222 COVID-19 vaccine. Only in-frame clones appear in the TCRdb table, and some are missing; sequencing was by immunoSEQ multiplex PCR. Of about 120,000 clones detected, 88% appear once; the ten largest clones hold around 9.6%. Sequenced here: peripheral blood, sampled on day 0 of AZD1222 vaccination. Every receptor here comes from an adult in good health.

This sequence joins TRBV27 and TRBJ2-1; TRBD1 matches 9 bases. In germline, CDR1 is MNHEY, CDR2 SMNVEV (reference sequence). Trimming cost V 5 bases and J 9 bases; bases outside gene matches: 5. The CDR3 runs to 13 residues. CDR3 residues: CASSRQGDGEQFF. The CDR3 coding sequence is TGTGCCAGCAGTAGACAGGGGGATGGTGAGCAGTTCTTC.

The CDR3, as DNA: TGTGCCAGCAGCGTAGTCGGACAGGCGGTTACTGAAGCTTTCTTT. Amino acids: CASSVVGQAVTEAFF. The chain has TRBV9 and TRBJ1-1; 7 bases line up with TRBD1. V lost 0 bases, J lost 5 bases, and 7 bases stayed unmatched. Germline V CDR1 and CDR2: SGDLS, YYNGEE. The CDR3 is 15 amino acids.

The chain couples TRBV11-3 to TRBJ2-1; D remains unclear. The V end was cut by 1 base, the J end by 5 bases, with 21 bases between. Germline-derived CDR1 and CDR2 are SGHNT and YENEEA. The CDR3 totals 18 residues. The chain's CDR3 is CASSLGRTGFHFHNEQFF. CDR3 DNA: TGTGCCAGCAGCTTAGGACGGACCGGGTTTCATTTCCACAATGAGCAGTTCTTC. The full variable domain, rest sourced from reference TRBV11-3 and TRBJ2-1, is EAGVVQSPRYKIIEKKQPVAFWCNPISGHNTLYWYLQNLGQGPELLIRYENEEAVDDSQLPKDRFSAERLKGVDSTLKIQPAELGDSAVYLCASSLGRTGFHFHNEQFFGPGTRLTVL.

There are a few counts of this clone. The CDR3 reads CASSFAGDGYTF. DNA of the CDR3: TGTGCCAGCAGTTTCGCAGGGGATGGCTACACCTTC. J is TRBJ1-2 and V is TRBV12-3 or TRBV12-4; tentatively, D is TRBD1 (6 bases). V lost 3 bases to trimming and J lost 6 bases, with 8 bases between them. This CDR3 is built from 12 residues.

This chain links TRBV7-2 with TRBJ2-1, with 11 nucleotides matching TRBD2. V shed 1 base, J shed 7 bases, and the junction held 3 bases outside the gene matches. CDR1 and CDR2 from the germline V gene are SGHTA and FQGNSA. This CDR3 region has 15 residues. CDR3 sequence: CASSLETSGANEQFF. CDR3 sequence (DNA): TGTGCCAGCAGCTTAGAGACTAGCGGGGCGAATGAGCAGTTCTTC.

The chain's CDR3 is CASSLRTSGRAAYEQYF. The CDR3 DNA sequence: TGTGCCAGCTCACTTCGGACTAGCGGGAGGGCCGCCTACGAGCAGTACTTC. The genes are TRBV18 and TRBJ2-7; 15 bases map to TRBD2. The CDR3 runs to 17 residues. In germline, CDR1 is KGHSH, CDR2 LQKENI. With V trimmed by 4 bases and J by 2 bases, 6 bases remained unmatched.

V gene TRBV7-8 combines with J gene TRBJ2-7, with a weak D call TRBD1 (6 bases). Germline CDR1 reads SGHVS; CDR2 reads FQNEAQ. The CDR3 is 14 residues long. Trimming stripped 6 bases from V and 3 bases from J, with 15 bases between. As DNA, the CDR3 is TGTGCCAGCAGTCAAGGGGACAAGCTCTACGAGCAGTACTTC. Its translation is CASSQGDKLYEQYF.

CDR3 bases: TGTGCCAGCAGTACTGGGACAGGGGGAGATACTGAAGCTTTCTTT. Its translation: CASSTGTGGDTEAFF. The chain combines TRBV6-5 with TRBJ1-1, with 11 bases aligning to TRBD1. This CDR3 contains 15 residues. Germline loops: CDR1 MNHEY, CDR2 SVGAGI. The V segment lost 5 bases and the J segment 5 bases; nucleotides outside the gene matches: 7.

This chain uses TRBV4-3 with TRBJ2-7, with TRBD1 matching 8 bases. The V segment lost 0 bases and the J segment 6 bases; nucleotides outside the gene matches: 10. The CDR3 covers 16 residues. The germline CDR1 and CDR2 sequences are LGHNA and YSLEER. The CDR3 region is CASSQDMNGQGGEQYF. The DNA of the CDR3 is TGCGCCAGCAGCCAAGATATGAATGGACAGGGAGGCGAGCAGTACTTC.

The rearrangement uses TRBV15 and TRBJ1-3; D may be TRBD1 (6 bases). Trimming cost V 3 bases and J 7 bases, with 13 bases left between them. Germline V gene lookup returns CDR1 LNHNV and CDR2 YYDKDF (reference sequence). The length of the CDR3 is 14 residues. CDR3 sequence: CATSSKRGVNTIYF. In DNA, the CDR3 is TGTGCCACCAGCAGTAAAAGGGGGGTCAACACCATATATTTT. The full variable domain, its missing parts supplied by reference TRBV15 and TRBJ1-3, is DAMVIQNPRYQVTQFGKPVTLSCSQTLNHNVMYWYQQKSSQAPKLLFHYYDKDFNNEADTPDNFQSRRPNTSFCFLDIRSPGLGDTAMYLCATSSKRGVNTIYFGEGSWLTVV.

The chain combines TRBV6-2 or TRBV6-3 with TRBJ1-4, with TRBD1 matching 7 bases. V trimming: 0 bases; J trimming: 5 bases; junction bases outside the gene matches: 12. Germline V CDR1 and CDR2: MNHEY, SVGEGT. The CDR3 covers 18 residues. For the CDR3, the DNA is TGTGCCAGCAGTTACTCTTTATTACCGGACAGGCCGAATGAAAAACTGTTTTTT. Its protein product is CASSYSLLPDRPNEKLFF.

The chain joins TRBV19 to TRBJ2-1; 7 bases fit TRBD1. CDR3 length: 16 residues. V was clipped by 8 bases and J by 0 bases; unmatched bases: 10. Germline V gene sequence: CDR1 LNHDA, CDR2 SQIVND (reference sequence). CDR3 coding DNA: TGTGCCAGTCTCCCGAAGGGGACAGTCTCCTACAATGAGCAGTTCTTC. Residues: CASLPKGTVSYNEQFF.

The J gene is TRBJ1-2, the V gene TRBV4-3, with 12 bases aligning to TRBD1. This CDR3 contains 13 residues. The junction had 1 base not matched to a gene; V was cut back by 4 bases and J by 7 bases. CDR1 is LGHNA and CDR2 is YSLEER in the germline V gene. CDR3 DNA: TGCGCCAGCAGCCTGGGACAGGGGGCTGGCTACACCTTC. Its translation is CASSLGQGAGYTF.

The gene calls are TRBV10-3 and TRBJ2-5, with TRBD1 as a possible D gene (6 bases). V was clipped by 8 bases and J by 1 base, with 11 bases between them. The germline CDR1 and CDR2 sequences are ENHRY and SYGVKD. This CDR3 contains 13 residues. The CDR3 nucleotides are TGTGCCATCGGAGGACAGCCCCAAGAGACCCAGTACTTC. Amino acids: CAIGGQPQETQYF.

This clone was found a few times. The chain combines TRBV5-1 with TRBJ1-1; TRBD1 agrees at 7 bases. The CDR3 runs 15 residues. V lost 4 bases, J lost 6 bases, and 12 bases stayed unmatched. Germline V gene data show CDR1 as SGHRS and CDR2 as YFSETQ. In nucleotides, the CDR3 is TGCGCCAGCAGCCTCGGGACAGCCGCCTCGCCTGAAGCTTTCTTT. It is translated as CASSLGTAASPEAFF.

The chain uses TRBV6-6 and TRBJ1-1, with unresolved D. The CDR3 sequence is 14 residues long. In germline, CDR1 is MNHNY, CDR2 SVGAGI (reference sequence). Trimming removed 8 bases at V and 1 base at J, with 14 bases between. The CDR3 DNA reads as TGTGCCAGCGACCGCGGGCCACAGAACACTGAAGCTTTCTTT. It encodes CASDRGPQNTEAFF.

The chain links TRBV12-2 to TRBJ1-1. TRBV12-2 is listed as a pseudogene. There are 10 residues in the CDR3. CDR3 DNA: TGTGCAAGTCGCACCGGCGAAGCTTTCTTT. This sequence encodes CASRTGEAFF.

This rearrangement joins TRBV18 to TRBJ2-1, with 11 bases fitting TRBD2. Trimming removed 6 bases from V and 9 bases from J; junction bases left unmatched: 16. Germline V CDR1 and CDR2: KGHSH, LQKENI. The CDR3 is made up of 17 amino acids. The CDR3 DNA is TGTGCCAGCTCCCCCACCGTTGCTAGCGGGGGGAGCGGTGAGCAGTTCTTC. Its translation: CASSPTVASGGSGEQFF.

V usage is TRBV3-1 (or the pseudogene TRBV3-2) and J usage is TRBJ2-5, with 10 bases aligning to TRBD1. Germline CDR1 reads LGHDT; CDR2 reads YNNKEL (reference sequence). CDR3 size: 14 residues. With 3 bases clipped from V and 5 bases from J, the junction kept 3 bases outside the gene matches. The CDR3, as DNA: TGTGCCAGCAGCCATGACAGGGGGCAGGAGACCCAGTACTTC. Amino acids: CASSHDRGQETQYF.

The rearrangement links TRBV14 to TRBJ2-1; 8 bases match TRBD2. Germline values: CDR1 SGHDN, CDR2 FVKESK. Trimming cost V 0 bases and J 4 bases; bases outside gene matches: 8. This CDR3 contains 17 residues. CDR3 sequence reads: CASSQEGLLAEYNEQFF. CDR3 bases: TGTGCCAGCAGCCAAGAAGGGTTACTAGCGGAGTACAATGAGCAGTTCTTC.

The V gene is TRBV3-1 (or the pseudogene TRBV3-2), the J gene TRBJ1-1; no firm D call. The ends were cut back, 3 bases at V and 3 bases at J, with 8 bases in the middle. Germline CDR1 is LGHDT and CDR2 is YNNKEL (reference sequence). CDR3 size: 13 residues. The CDR3 DNA reads TGTGCCAGCAGCCAGGGAAGAGACACTGAAGCTTTCTTT. Its protein product is CASSQGRDTEAFF.

V usage is TRBV9 and J usage is TRBJ2-3; D unresolved. Germline assignment: CDR1 SGDLS and CDR2 YYNGEE. The CDR3 totals 13 residues. V lost 0 bases to trimming and J lost 4 bases, with 6 bases between them. The CDR3 spells CASSVGLPDTQYF. As DNA, the CDR3 is TGTGCCAGCAGCGTAGGGCTTCCAGATACGCAGTATTTT.